Following are 31 T cell receptor beta chains from one sample sequenced in a study of monozygotic twins with inflammatory bowel disease. Using the 5' RACE reads, TCRdb records one entry per CDR3 protein without DNA. Its table records more than 120,000 distinct CDR3 sequences. Material: blood. The origin of the receptors is a human donor with ulcerative colitis or Crohn's disease, or a healthy co-twin of an affected twin (not recorded which).

The gene calls are TRBV5-4 and TRBJ1-1. The CDR3 runs to 11 residues. Germline V gene lookup returns CDR1 SGHNT and CDR2 YYREEE (reference sequence). The CDR3 is CASSRGFEAFF. The full variable domain, completed using reference TRBV5-4 and TRBJ1-1, is ETGVTQSPTHLIKTRGQQVTLRCSSQSGHNTVSWYQQALGQGPQFIFQYYREEENGRGNFPPRFSGLQFPNYSSELNVNALELDDSALYLCASSRGFEAFFGQGTRLTVV.

V is TRBV29-1 and J is TRBJ1-2; the D call of TRBD1 rests on TCRdb alone, since no DNA is present to check it. The germline gives CDR1 SQVTM, CDR2 ANQGSEA. CDR3 length: 14 residues. CDR3 amino acids: CSVESARDNYGYTF.

The V call is TRBV5-1, the J call TRBJ2-5; TCRdb gives TRBD1 as the D gene, but with no DNA this cannot be confirmed. Germline V CDR1 and CDR2: SGHRS, YFSETQ. The CDR3 spans 14 residues. This CDR3 reads CASSTGQDQETQYF. Drawing the rest from reference TRBV5-1 and TRBJ2-5, the complete variable domain is KAGVTQTPRYLIKTRGQQVTLSCSPISGHRSVSWYQQTPGQGLQFLFEYFSETQRNKGNFPGRFSGRQFSNSRSEMNVSTLELGDSALYLCASSTGQDQETQYFGPGTRLLVL.

This chain uses TRBV20-1 with TRBJ2-3; the TRBD2 assignment by TCRdb is unverifiable without DNA. The CDR3 has 14 amino acids. Germline V lookup: CDR1 DFQATT, CDR2 SNEGSKA (reference sequence). The CDR3 sequence: CSAIRSGPTDTQYF.

The chain carries TRBV4-1 and TRBJ2-3; as DNA is missing, the TRBD1 call by TCRdb cannot be tested. CDR3 length: 14 residues. Germline V gene lookup returns CDR1 MGHRA and CDR2 YSYEKL. The chain's CDR3 is CASSQEFSGRTQYF.

The chain carries TRBV4-2 and TRBJ2-7; TCRdb returns TRBD1, unconfirmable since there is no DNA. The CDR3 has 19 amino acids. Germline CDR1 reads LGHNA; CDR2 reads YNFKEQ. The CDR3 loop reads CASSQDPGENSLSTYEQYF.

V is TRBV7-2 and J is TRBJ1-2. There are 15 residues in the CDR3. Germline CDR1 reads SGHTA; CDR2 reads FQGNSA. This CDR3 is CASSLRGVSNYGYTF. The whole variable domain, filled in from reference TRBV7-2 and TRBJ1-2, reads GAGVSQSPSNKVTEKGKDVELRCDPISGHTALYWYRQSLGQGLEFLIYFQGNSAPDKSGLPSDRFSAERTGGSVSTLTIQRTQQEDSAVYLCASSLRGVSNYGYTFGSGTRLTVV.

The chain recombines TRBV7-2 with TRBJ2-4. The CDR3 covers 13 residues. The germline gives CDR1 SGHTA, CDR2 FQGNSA. The CDR3: CASSFNRNGIQYF.

The chain combines TRBV20-1 with TRBJ1-5; the D gene TCRdb calls, TRBD1, cannot be checked with no DNA. The CDR3 consists of 15 residues. Germline loops: CDR1 DFQATT, CDR2 SNEGSKA (reference sequence). The CDR3 loop is CSASNGGYSNQPQHF.

The rearrangement links TRBV6-2 or TRBV6-3 to TRBJ1-1. The germline V gene encodes CDR1 MNHEY and CDR2 SVGEGT. The CDR3 loop spans 12 amino acids. Here the CDR3 reads CASSLSNTEAFF.

The V and J genes are TRBV30 and TRBJ1-1; without DNA, the TCRdb call of TRBD1 cannot be checked. Germline V gene sequence: CDR1 GTSNPN, CDR2 SVGIG (reference sequence). The CDR3 is made up of 14 amino acids. CDR3 sequence reads: CAWSVDSAYTEAFF.

The rearrangement uses TRBV20-1 and TRBJ2-7. Germline V gene data show CDR1 as DFQATT and CDR2 as SNEGSKA (reference sequence). The CDR3 length is 11 residues. The CDR3 spells CSAFVVAEQYF.

The chain has TRBV9 and TRBJ1-1. Germline values: CDR1 SGDLS, CDR2 YYNGEE. This CDR3 has 16 amino acids. The CDR3 sequence is CASSEGDRSKNTEAFF.

This chain connects TRBV15 to TRBJ1-5; checking the TCRdb D call of TRBD1 is not possible without DNA. This CDR3 comprises 15 residues. Germline V gene data show CDR1 as LNHNV and CDR2 as YYDKDF (reference sequence). The CDR3 loop is CATSRDRGTNQPQHF.

The chain employs TRBV7-2 and TRBJ2-7. Germline V gene lookup returns CDR1 SGHTA and CDR2 FQGNSA. The CDR3 contains 13 residues. CDR3 amino acids: CASSPRGGYEQYF.

The chain uses TRBV6-2 or TRBV6-3 and TRBJ2-7; TCRdb's D call of TRBD1 is untestable without DNA. Looked up from germline, CDR1 is MNHEY and CDR2 is SVGEGT. The CDR3 covers 16 residues. The CDR3 sequence: CASTSPGQGRSYEQYF.

The chain combines TRBV20-1 with TRBJ2-1; the D gene TCRdb calls, TRBD1, cannot be checked with no DNA. From germline, CDR1 is DFQATT and CDR2 SNEGSKA (reference sequence). CDR3 length equals 15 residues. The CDR3 region is CSARVQLARANEQFF.

The chain uses TRBV5-1 and TRBJ2-5; TCRdb reports TRBD1, a call that lacks DNA to check it against. Germline V lookup: CDR1 SGHRS, CDR2 YFSETQ. The CDR3 is 15 amino acids. This CDR3 is CASSLEGQGQETQYF.

The rearrangement links TRBV6-5 to TRBJ2-3; the D call from TCRdb, TRBD1, cannot be confirmed without DNA. The germline V gene has CDR1 MNHEY and CDR2 SVGAGI. The CDR3 loop spans 15 amino acids. Here the CDR3 reads CASTRGSPDTDTQYF.

The V call is TRBV18, the J call TRBJ1-1. Germline lookup yields CDR1 KGHSH and CDR2 LQKENI. CDR3 length equals 13 residues. CDR3 amino acids: CASSPGTAIEAFF.

The chain is built from TRBV24-1 and TRBJ2-1; TCRdb outputs TRBD1, but without DNA this stays unchecked. The CDR3 runs 15 residues. CDR1 KGHDR and CDR2 SFDVKD come from the germline V gene. The CDR3 loop reads CATSDPQGGPNEQFF.

V is TRBV5-6 and J is TRBJ1-2; TCRdb returns TRBD1, unconfirmable since there is no DNA. This CDR3 region has 16 residues. Germline CDR1 SGHDT, CDR2 YYEEEE. CDR3 amino acids: CAISLTTGNAAYGYTF.

The genes are TRBV20-1 and TRBJ1-2. The CDR3 has 14 residues. Germline V gene sequence: CDR1 DFQATT, CDR2 SNEGSKA (reference sequence). The CDR3 sequence is CSARDRQGGYGYTF.

The rearrangement links TRBV20-1 to TRBJ2-7; the D call of TRBD1 rests on TCRdb alone, since no DNA is present to check it. Germline loops: CDR1 DFQATT, CDR2 SNEGSKA (reference sequence). This CDR3 region has 14 residues. CDR3: CSARMDRGGGEQYF.

This chain joins TRBV19 and TRBJ1-6. This CDR3 comprises 14 residues. Germline V gene lookup returns CDR1 LNHDA and CDR2 SQIVND (reference sequence). The CDR3 here is CASSIWGGDSPLHF.

The V call is TRBV19, the J call TRBJ2-2; TCRdb gives TRBD2 as the D gene, but with no DNA this cannot be confirmed. This CDR3 comprises 14 residues. Per germline, CDR1 LNHDA and CDR2 SQIVND (reference sequence). This CDR3 reads CASIAGGHTGELFF.

The chain links TRBV7-2 to TRBJ2-7; the TCRdb call, TRBD1, lacks DNA for checking. Germline V lookup: CDR1 SGHTA, CDR2 FQGNSA. This CDR3 is 14 amino acids long. Here the CDR3 reads CASSLYQGANEQYF.

The chain is built from TRBV20-1 and TRBJ1-1. This CDR3 is 13 amino acids long. The germline V gene encodes CDR1 DFQATT and CDR2 SNEGSKA (reference sequence). The CDR3 is CSARDVRNTEAFF.

The chain has TRBV7-2 and TRBJ2-7; TCRdb calls TRBD1, which cannot be checked without DNA. The length of the CDR3 is 14 residues. Germline V gives CDR1 SGHTA, CDR2 FQGNSA. This CDR3 reads CASSLRSGGAEQYF.

The chain has TRBV7-2 and TRBJ2-2; TCRdb's D gene call, TRBD1, goes unchecked for lack of DNA. Per the germline V gene, CDR1 is SGHTA and CDR2 is FQGNSA. The CDR3 has 14 residues. This CDR3 reads CASSLGRGYGELFF.

The genes are TRBV4-1 and TRBJ2-7; without DNA, the TCRdb call of TRBD1 cannot be checked. The V gene's germline CDR1 is MGHRA and CDR2 YSYEKL. This CDR3 comprises 15 residues. This CDR3 reads CASSQIQGAIDEQYF.